These 9 T cell receptor beta chains originate from one sample sequenced in a study of OX40 agonist ivuxolimab in advanced cancers. Here immunoSEQ multiplex PCR was the method, and the copy in TCRdb shows in-frame clones only, minus some. The sample consists of tens of thousands of clones, 83% of them appearing once. The specimen was CD4+ or CD8+ T cells sorted from blood, collected in a trial of the OX40 agonist ivuxolimab. Receptor source: an adult with an advanced solid tumor such as melanoma, head and neck, liver or kidney cancer.

To note about this clone: An end of the junction does not agree with germline; a read error may underlie this. This chain uses TRBV10-3 with TRBJ1-3; no clear D. Germline V gives CDR1 ENHRY, CDR2 SYGVKD. This CDR3 region has 12 residues. Here the CDR3 reads CAVRKEGNTIYF. CDR3 DNA: TGTGCCGTCAGGAAGGAAGGAAACACCATATATTTT.

J is TRBJ1-4 and V is TRBV7-8, with 8 nucleotides matching TRBD1. In germline, CDR1 is SGHVS, CDR2 FQNEAQ. V dropped 5 bases and J dropped 5; count of bases not matched to a gene: 7. The CDR3 consists of 15 residues. CDR3 bases: TGTGCCAGCAGCCCACCAACAGGGGGGAATGAAAAACTGTTTTTT. Protein: CASSPPTGGNEKLFF.

The rearrangement links TRBV6-6 to TRBJ2-5; TRBD2 matches 13 bases. Germline V gene sequence: CDR1 MNHNY, CDR2 SVGAGI (reference sequence). The CDR3 contains 13 residues. V was pared by 11 bases and J by 5 bases, with 5 bases of the junction left unmatched. The CDR3 loop is CACETSGGETQYF. DNA for the CDR3: TGTGCCTGCGAGACTAGCGGGGGGGAGACCCAGTACTTC.

DNA for the CDR3: TGTGCCAGCAGTTTTACAGGGGAGTACAATGAGCAGTTCTTC. Protein product: CASSFTGEYNEQFF. This chain connects TRBV6-5 to TRBJ2-1; 7 bases are a match to TRBD1. Germline CDR1 is MNHEY and CDR2 is SVGAGI. This CDR3 region has 14 residues. J was trimmed by 4 bases and V by 4 bases; bases with no gene match: 4.

This clone rates as medium-sized (0.01 to 0.1%). The V and J genes are TRBV6-1 and TRBJ2-7; 9 nucleotides match TRBD1. Losses at the gene ends were 1 base for V and 5 bases for J; bases not matched to a gene: 9. The CDR3 has 16 amino acids. Looked up from germline, CDR1 is MNHNS and CDR2 is SASEGT. The CDR3 nucleotides read TGTGCCAGCAGTGAAGTGCCGGGACAGGGTAGTAACGAGCAGTACTTC. It is translated as CASSEVPGQGSNEQYF.

The rearrangement links TRBV30 to TRBJ2-7; D is ambiguous. V dropped 0 bases and J dropped 4 bases, with 7 bases sitting between them. This CDR3 region has 12 residues. Germline V gene lookup returns CDR1 GTSNPN and CDR2 SVGIG (reference sequence). Here the CDR3 reads CAWSVRGYEQYF. The CDR3 DNA sequence: TGTGCCTGGAGTGTTCGTGGGTACGAGCAGTACTTC.

This chain joins TRBV7-8 and TRBJ1-1; 7 bases match TRBD1. The trim removed 5 bases at V and 1 base at J, leaving 13 bases unmatched. The V gene's germline CDR1 is SGHVS and CDR2 FQNEAQ. The CDR3 spans 17 residues. In DNA, the CDR3 is TGTGCCAGCAGCCCCCAAGGGGGAGGACAGGCGAACACTGAAGCTTTCTTT. Residues: CASSPQGGGQANTEAFF.

The chain uses TRBV7-9 and TRBJ1-1; TRBD1 is a possible D gene (6 bases). This CDR3 has 14 residues. Trimming removed 7 bases from V and 7 bases from J, with 19 bases in between. Per germline, CDR1 SEHNR and CDR2 FQNEAQ (reference sequence). CDR3 in amino acids: CASNQGGWAYEAFF. In DNA, the CDR3 is TGTGCCAGCAACCAAGGGGGTTGGGCGTATGAAGCTTTCTTT.

The rearrangement joins TRBV2 to TRBJ1-1, with TRBD1 identical over 7 bases. CDR1 SNHLY and CDR2 FYNNEI come from the germline V gene. There are 15 residues in the CDR3. V dropped 3 bases and J dropped 0; count of bases not matched to a gene: 4. Here the CDR3 DNA reads TGTGCCAGCAGTGAGGGACAGTCTCTGAACACTGAAGCTTTCTTT. Protein: CASSEGQSLNTEAFF.